The T cell receptor (beta chain) described here comes from a study of blood T cell repertoires in COVID-19. The table came from immunoSEQ multiplex PCR; TCRdb's copy has only in-frame clones and leaves some out. The table lists roughly 300,000 clones, approximately 86% of them singletons. The CDR3 is 12 residues long. The ends were cut back, 3 bases at V and 5 bases at J, with 8 bases in the middle. Germline CDR1 and CDR2: DFQATT and SNEGSKA (reference sequence). A few counts support this clone. The source of this sequence is a woman in her thirties or forties with acute COVID-19. The sequencing sample was made of PBMCs or T cells enriched from blood (not recorded which). V usage is TRBV20-1 and J usage is TRBJ2-1; D remains unclear. Here the CDR3 DNA reads TGCAGTGCTAGTTCGCCAGACAATGAGCAGTTCTTC. It codes for CSASSPDNEQFF.